The 27 T cell receptor beta chains listed next were all sequenced from one sample in a study of cytomegalovirus exposure and HLA in healthy donors. Assay: immunoSEQ multiplex PCR; the TCRdb copy retains only in-frame clones and omits some. This table holds about 130,000 clones, approximately 84% found once. Material for sequencing was PBMCs. The receptor source for this set is a man under 40 in good health and CMV-seropositive.

This clone came up many times. This sequence joins TRBV6-5 and TRBJ1-2, with TRBD1 matching over 7 bases. This CDR3 region has 14 residues. The J segment lost 5 bases and the V segment lost 8 bases, leaving 11 bases of the junction unmatched. Germline CDR1 and CDR2: MNHEY and SVGAGI. CDR3 loop: CASGDSRHRYGYTF. In DNA form, the CDR3 reads TGTGCCAGCGGGGACAGCCGACACCGTTATGGCTACACCTTC.

V is TRBV27 and J is TRBJ2-5; 8 bases are a match to TRBD2. The germline V gene encodes CDR1 MNHEY and CDR2 SMNVEV (reference sequence). The CDR3 length is 13 residues. V was pared by 8 bases and J by 5 bases, with 7 bases of the junction left unmatched. The CDR3 nucleotides read TGTGCCAGCGGGGCGGGGGGTTGGGAGACCCAGTACTTC. Its protein product is CASGAGGWETQYF.

This clone was observed a single time. The rearrangement links TRBV4-2 to TRBJ2-3; D may be TRBD2 (5 bases). Trimming cost V 1 base and J 6 bases, with 8 bases left between them. The germline gives CDR1 LGHNA, CDR2 YNFKEQ. The CDR3 sequence is 13 residues long. The CDR3 bases are TGTGCCAGCAGCCAAGGGGAGTTGGATACGCAGTATTTT. It translates to CASSQGELDTQYF.

As to this clone: Additional DNA sequences in this sample encode the identical CDR3. The chain employs TRBV12-5 and TRBJ2-7; TRBD1 agrees at 7 bases. The CDR3 totals 13 residues. Germline V gene data show CDR1 as LGHNT and CDR2 as FRNRAP. Trimming removed 3 bases from V and 2 bases from J; junction bases left unmatched: 1. CDR3 nucleotides: TGTGCTAGTGGTTTAGGGACAGCCTACGAGCAGTACTTC. This sequence encodes CASGLGTAYEQYF.

This clone occurred once. CDR3 amino acids: CASSTEAGRYYNEQFF. The DNA of the CDR3 is TGTGCCAGCAGCACCGAGGCAGGGCGATACTACAATGAGCAGTTCTTC. The chain employs TRBV5-4 and TRBJ2-1; maybe TRBD1 (5 bases). This CDR3 contains 16 residues. V gave up 4 bases and J gave up 3 bases, with 17 bases separating them. Germline CDR1 reads SGHNT; CDR2 reads YYREEE (reference sequence).

The chain links TRBV6-5 to TRBJ1-1; TRBD1 aligns across 7 bases. Germline lookup yields CDR1 MNHEY and CDR2 SVGAGI. This CDR3 spans 13 amino acids. V was pared by 8 bases and J by 4 bases, with 7 bases of the junction left unmatched. CDR3 sequence: CASLLYRGTEAFF. The CDR3 coding sequence is TGTGCCAGCCTCCTATACAGGGGCACTGAAGCTTTCTTT.

This chain links TRBV7-3 with TRBJ2-7, with TRBD1 matching 9 bases. J was trimmed by 4 bases and V by 5 bases; bases with no gene match: 9. Germline loops: CDR1 SGHTA, CDR2 FQGTGA. The CDR3 contains 15 residues. This chain's CDR3 is CASSLTGTGPYEQYF. In DNA form, the CDR3 reads TGTGCCAGCAGCCTGACCGGGACAGGGCCTTACGAGCAGTACTTC.

This chain links TRBV6-5 with TRBJ1-1, with a tentative D call TRBD1 (6 bases). Germline values: CDR1 MNHEY, CDR2 SVGAGI. The V gene lost 0 bases and the J gene lost 3 bases, with 11 bases spanning the gap. The CDR3 spans 15 residues. The CDR3: CASSYSPTGYTEAFF. DNA for the CDR3: TGTGCCAGCAGTTACTCGCCGACAGGCTACACTGAAGCTTTCTTT.

The rearrangement uses TRBV9 and TRBJ2-7, with 10 nucleotides matching TRBD2. The J segment lost 6 bases and the V segment lost 0 bases, leaving 6 bases of the junction unmatched. This CDR3 has 15 residues. Per the germline V gene, CDR1 is SGDLS and CDR2 is YYNGEE. The CDR3 coding sequence is TGTGCCAGCAGCGTAGGGCCTAGCGGGAGAACCGAGCAGTACTTC. It translates to CASSVGPSGRTEQYF.

The chain employs TRBV19 and TRBJ2-1; TRBD2 might be the D (6 bases). The CDR3 totals 15 residues. V lost 4 bases, J lost 7 bases, and 17 bases lay in between. Germline V gene data show CDR1 as LNHDA and CDR2 as SQIVND (reference sequence). The CDR3 here is CASSTSGELGNEQFF. DNA for the CDR3: TGTGCCAGTAGTACGTCGGGAGAATTAGGAAATGAGCAGTTCTTC. Full variable domain (missing parts from reference TRBV19 and TRBJ2-1): DGGITQSPKYLFRKEGQNVTLSCEQNLNHDAMYWYRQDPGQGLRLIYYSQIVNDFQKGDIAEGYSVSREKKESFPLTVTSAQKNPTAFYLCASSTSGELGNEQFFGPGTRLTVL.

The V gene is TRBV6-6, the J gene TRBJ1-1; no clear D gene. Trimming cost V 0 bases and J 7 bases, with 9 bases left between them. Germline assignment: CDR1 MNHNY and CDR2 SVGAGI (reference sequence). This CDR3 has 13 amino acids. CDR3 in DNA: TGTGCCAGCAGTTACTCTGCCCGGGTTGAAGCTTTCTTT. Protein sequence: CASSYSARVEAFF.

In nucleotides, the CDR3 is TGTGCCAGCAGCCCTGGGACTAGCGGGAGGGGGGCCGGGGCCAACGTCCTGACTTTC. This gives the protein CASSPGTSGRGAGANVLTF. The V and J genes are TRBV5-4 and TRBJ2-6, with 16 nucleotides matching TRBD2. CDR1 and CDR2 from the germline V gene are SGHNT and YYREEE (reference sequence). V dropped 4 bases and J dropped 4; count of bases not matched to a gene: 8. This CDR3 is 19 amino acids long.

The chain employs TRBV29-1 and TRBJ1-2; perhaps TRBD1 as D (6 bases). The V gene lost 5 bases and the J gene lost 4 bases, with 8 bases spanning the gap. The CDR3 runs to 11 residues. CDR1 is SQVTM and CDR2 is ANQGSEA in the germline V gene. CDR3 bases: TGCAGCGTTCAGGGGAGCTATGGCTACACCTTC. Its protein product is CSVQGSYGYTF.

The chain is built from TRBV5-1 and TRBJ2-1; 7 bases agree with TRBD2. CDR1 is SGHRS and CDR2 is YFSETQ in the germline V gene. The junction had 4 bases not matched to a gene; V was cut back by 0 bases and J by 7 bases. CDR3 size: 14 residues. Here the CDR3 reads CASSLVGGRNEQFF. In DNA form, the CDR3 reads TGCGCCAGCAGCTTGGTCGGGGGGAGGAATGAGCAGTTCTTC.

The genes are TRBV5-6 and TRBJ2-3; possible D gene TRBD1, 6 bases. Germline values: CDR1 SGHDT, CDR2 YYEEEE. Trimming removed 1 base at V and 12 bases at J, with 18 bases between. The length of the CDR3 is 14 residues. This CDR3 is CASSLFVRDTVQYF. The DNA for the CDR3 is TGTGCCAGCAGCTTGTTCGTTAGGGACACAGTACAGTATTTT.

The chain carries TRBV5-4 and TRBJ2-7; 8 bases line up with TRBD1. Unmatched junction bases numbered 9, after V lost 7 bases and J lost 6 bases. The CDR3 length is 13 residues. Germline CDR1 reads SGHNT; CDR2 reads YYREEE (reference sequence). As DNA, the CDR3 is TGTGCCAGCGGGCCGGGACAGGCACGCGAGCAGTACTTC. Translated, it gives CASGPGQAREQYF.

The chain carries TRBV2 and TRBJ1-3, with D maybe TRBD1 (5 bases). The CDR3 is 13 amino acids. Trimming took off 5 bases at V and 4 bases at J, with 9 bases between the two ends. In germline, CDR1 is SNHLY, CDR2 FYNNEI. CDR3 DNA sequence: TGTGCCAGCAGTACGACAGAAGGAAACACCATATATTTT. Encoded protein: CASSTTEGNTIYF.

The rearrangement joins TRBV5-1 to TRBJ2-3; TRBD2 is a possible D gene (5 bases). With 3 bases removed from V and 2 bases from J, the gap between germline ends came to 10 bases. The germline CDR1 and CDR2 sequences are SGHRS and YFSETQ. This CDR3 has 14 residues. The CDR3 loop reads CASSSERITDTQYF. CDR3 nucleotides: TGCGCCAGCAGCTCCGAGCGGATCACAGATACGCAGTATTTT.

The CDR3 is CAWATGSRETQYF. The CDR3, as DNA: TGTGCCTGGGCGACAGGCAGTCGGGAGACCCAGTACTTC. The chain is built from TRBV30 and TRBJ2-5; tentatively, D is TRBD1 (6 bases). The germline V and J ends were trimmed by 5 bases and 5 bases, with 15 bases remaining between them. Germline-derived CDR1 and CDR2 are GTSNPN and SVGIG (reference sequence). The CDR3 loop spans 13 amino acids.

This chain connects TRBV5-1 to TRBJ2-7; 9 bases map to TRBD1. V lost 4 bases and J lost 2; bases outside the gene matches: 4. This CDR3 comprises 14 residues. Germline V gene data show CDR1 as SGHRS and CDR2 as YFSETQ. The CDR3 sequence: CASSAGQGPYEQYF. In nucleotides, the CDR3 is TGCGCCAGCAGCGCCGGACAGGGGCCCTACGAGCAGTACTTC.

The chain uses TRBV19 and TRBJ1-2; unclear D gene. With 3 bases removed from V and 4 bases from J, the gap between germline ends came to 15 bases. Germline V gene sequence: CDR1 LNHDA, CDR2 SQIVND (reference sequence). The CDR3 contains 15 residues. CDR3: CASSMGSSVSYGYTF. CDR3 in DNA: TGTGCCAGTAGTATGGGCAGTTCGGTTTCCTATGGCTACACCTTC.

The chain recombines TRBV19 with TRBJ2-2; TRBD2 matches at 8 bases. This CDR3 contains 16 residues. V gave up 3 bases and J gave up 3 bases; unmatched junction bases: 6. Germline CDR1 LNHDA, CDR2 SQIVND (reference sequence). DNA for the CDR3: TGTGCCAGTAGTATTGGGAGCGGGAGCTACACCGGGGAGCTGTTTTTT. Translating gives CASSIGSGSYTGELFF.

V usage is TRBV19 and J usage is TRBJ1-5; a weak D match, TRBD1 (5 bases). Germline V gene sequence: CDR1 LNHDA, CDR2 SQIVND (reference sequence). V was clipped by 10 bases and J by 2 bases, with 18 bases between them. The CDR3 is 15 residues long. In DNA form, the CDR3 reads TGTGCCACCCAGTGGGAGGGGACGGGCAATCAGCCCCAGCATTTT. This codes for CATQWEGTGNQPQHF.

V is TRBV6-5 and J is TRBJ1-1, with 11 positions matching TRBD1. V was pared by 6 bases and J by 11 bases, with 11 bases of the junction left unmatched. Germline V gene sequence: CDR1 MNHEY, CDR2 SVGAGI. CDR3 length: 14 residues. CDR3 sequence (DNA): TGTGCCAGCAGACCCGGACAGGGGGCTATGAGGGCTTTCTTT. It encodes CASRPGQGAMRAFF.

The V and J genes are TRBV30 and TRBJ1-3; no definite D call. This CDR3 spans 15 amino acids. Trimming removed 4 bases from V and 0 bases from J, with 13 bases in between. The V gene's germline CDR1 is GTSNPN and CDR2 SVGIG (reference sequence). This chain's CDR3 is CAWNFGSHSGNTIYF. In nucleotides, the CDR3 is TGTGCCTGGAATTTTGGGAGCCACTCTGGAAACACCATATATTTT.

V and J are TRBV6-4 and TRBJ2-2; D call uncertain. CDR3 length: 13 residues. The germline V gene has CDR1 MRHNA and CDR2 SNTAGT. Trimming shortened V by 2 bases and J by 3 bases, and 4 bases separated the two germline ends. As DNA, the CDR3 is TGTGCCAGCAGTGACCCATACACCGGGGAGCTGTTTTTT. This gives the protein CASSDPYTGELFF.

This rearrangement joins TRBV7-3 to TRBJ2-6, with D possibly TRBD1 on 5 matching bases. The V gene lost 5 bases and the J gene lost 0 bases, with 8 bases spanning the gap. Germline CDR1 reads SGHTA; CDR2 reads FQGTGA. The CDR3 spans 15 residues. CDR3 sequence (DNA): TGTGCCAGCAGCGGACAAGGCTCTGGGGCCAACGTCCTGACTTTC. This translates into CASSGQGSGANVLTF.